The entry that follows covers one T cell receptor beta chain sequence. This sample was taken from a study of blood T cell repertoires in COVID-19. Turning to the study itself: Both acute and convalescent COVID-19 samples were obtained from the United States, Italy and Spain.

The assay was immunoSEQ multiplex PCR, and TCRdb's table has in-frame clones only and misses some. Seen here are more than 400,000 clones, 80% to 90% observed once, and the top ten hold approximately 2.9%. This CDR3 is 14 amino acids long. The germline V gene encodes CDR1 SGHRS and CDR2 YFSETQ. J lost 2 bases, V lost 2 bases, and 2 bases had no gene match. The source is a human donor in a cohort sampled during active COVID-19. The sequencing input was peripheral blood. J is TRBJ2-3 and V is TRBV5-1, with TRBD1 identical over 7 bases. The chain's CDR3 is CASSFGQATDTQYF. In DNA, the CDR3 is TGCGCCAGCAGCTTCGGACAGGCCACAGATACGCAGTATTTT.